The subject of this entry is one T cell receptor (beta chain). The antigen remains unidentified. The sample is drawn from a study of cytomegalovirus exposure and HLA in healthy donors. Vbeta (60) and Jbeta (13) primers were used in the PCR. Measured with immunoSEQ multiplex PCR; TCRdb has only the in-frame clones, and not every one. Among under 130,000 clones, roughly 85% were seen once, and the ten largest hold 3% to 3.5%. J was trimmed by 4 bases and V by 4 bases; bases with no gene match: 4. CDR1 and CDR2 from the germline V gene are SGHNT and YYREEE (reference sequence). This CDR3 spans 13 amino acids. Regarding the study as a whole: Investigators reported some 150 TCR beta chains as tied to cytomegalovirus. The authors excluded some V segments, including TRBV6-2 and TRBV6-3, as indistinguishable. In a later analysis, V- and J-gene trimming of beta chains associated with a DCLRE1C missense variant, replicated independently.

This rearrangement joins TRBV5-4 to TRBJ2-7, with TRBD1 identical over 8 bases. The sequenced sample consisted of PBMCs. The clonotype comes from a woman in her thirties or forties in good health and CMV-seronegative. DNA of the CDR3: TGTGCCAGCAGCCGCGGACAGGGTTACGAGCAGTACTTC. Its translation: CASSRGQGYEQYF.